The 3 T cell receptor beta chains reported below all come from one sample, sequenced in a study of control samples from healthy donors and cancer patients. Profiled with immunoSEQ multiplex PCR; TCRdb holds only in-frame clones, not every one. This repertoire shows roughly 80,000 clones, approximately 90% found once; its top ten account for 1.9%. Sequencing input: PBMCs. These receptors came from a woman in her fifties or sixties with head and neck cancer.

J is TRBJ1-5 and V is TRBV7-6; 9 nucleotides align to TRBD1. This CDR3 region has 17 residues. V gave up 5 bases and J gave up 1 base; unmatched junction bases: 9. From germline, CDR1 is SGHVS and CDR2 FNYEAQ. CDR3 nucleotide sequence: TGTGCCAGCAGCCCAAGTCCCGGGACAGGGAGCAATCAGCCCCAGCATTTT. Translation: CASSPSPGTGSNQPQHF.

The chain couples TRBV7-9 to TRBJ1-4, with a tentative D call TRBD1 (6 bases). The CDR3 has 15 residues. Germline lookup yields CDR1 SEHNR and CDR2 FQNEAQ (reference sequence). Trimming took off 5 bases at V and 1 base at J, with 11 bases between the two ends. CDR3 sequence: CASSAAQGTNEKLFF. The DNA for the CDR3 is TGTGCCAGCAGCGCCGCACAGGGAACTAATGAAAAACTGTTTTTT.

The chain is built from TRBV5-6 and TRBJ1-2; D not resolved. V was shortened by 3 bases and J by 2 bases, with 17 bases between the two germline ends. This CDR3 comprises 16 residues. From germline, CDR1 is SGHDT and CDR2 YYEEEE. The CDR3 region is CASSSGRTTQNYGYTF. The CDR3 bases are TGTGCCAGCAGCTCTGGACGGACGACACAAAACTATGGCTACACCTTC.